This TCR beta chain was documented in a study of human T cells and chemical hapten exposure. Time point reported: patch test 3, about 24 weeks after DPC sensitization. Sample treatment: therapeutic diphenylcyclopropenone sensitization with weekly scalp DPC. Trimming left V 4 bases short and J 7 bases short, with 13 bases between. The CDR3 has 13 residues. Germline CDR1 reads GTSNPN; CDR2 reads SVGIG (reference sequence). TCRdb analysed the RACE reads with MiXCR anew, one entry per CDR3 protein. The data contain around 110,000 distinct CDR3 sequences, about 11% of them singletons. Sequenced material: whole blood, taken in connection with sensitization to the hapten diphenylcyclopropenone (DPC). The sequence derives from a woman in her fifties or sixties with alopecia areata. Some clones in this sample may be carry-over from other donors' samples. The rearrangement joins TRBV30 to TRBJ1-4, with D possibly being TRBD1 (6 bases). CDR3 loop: CAWMNRDSEKLFF. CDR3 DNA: TGTGCCTGGATGAACAGGGACTCTGAAAAACTGTTTTTT.